A selection of T cell receptor beta chains follows, all from one sample in a study of siplizumab effects on memory and regulatory T cells. Produced via immunoSEQ multiplex PCR; TCRdb's table is partial and in-frame only. The data contain about 52,000 clones, about 97% of them singletons. Sequencing input: naive CD4+ T cells sorted from blood. The receptors shown here come from a human donor in good health. The CDR3 runs from the conserved cysteine through the conserved F or W. Fields, in order: V gene, CDR3 length, CDR3 protein.

TRBV30 | 15 | CAWSDLEGFIETQYF
TRBV9 | 14 | CASSRITGGGGYTF
TRBV6-5 | 11 | CASSRGFEAFF
TRBV30 | 13 | CAWSRDLGEKLFF
TRBV7-9 | 14 | CASSLASGYNEQFF
TRBV6-1 | 13 | CAAALTGSYEQYF
TRBV30 | 14 | CAWQAGGTYNEQFF
TRBV9 | 15 | CASSIGSRVAETQYF
TRBV5-4 | 16 | CASSLGNAGTVYGYTF
TRBV5-1 | 17 | CASSLGEGVVSYNEQFF
TRBV30 | 15 | CAWSVRFGQQETQYF
TRBV9 | 16 | CASSGGTGASNQPQHF
TRBV20-1 | 10 | CSALLTEAFF
TRBV14 | 13 | CASSPGLNTEAFF
TRBV18 | 16 | CASSPSGSGGLGEQYF
TRBV7-2 | 13 | CASSSTGGGKLFF
TRBV6-6 | 13 | CASSYSRAYEQYF
TRBV30 | 15 | CAWALAGGRQDTQYF
TRBV7-9 | 14 | CASSLMAAGGTQYF
TRBV28 | 16 | CASSPAGQGGTDTQYF
TRBV15 | 16 | CAVARLRTGSSYEQYF
TRBV7-3 | 16 | CASSVLAGGGTDTQYF
TRBV9 | 15 | CASSVEGFDKNIQYF
TRBV27 | 13 | CASSFRANYGYTF
TRBV28 | 16 | CASRVLGGAGGYGYTF
TRBV5-1 | 16 | CASSPRSFTGTDTQYF
TRBV5-4 | 13 | CASSIGTRHEQYF